This TCR beta chain is drawn from a study of regulatory T cells in long-lasting Graves disease. Noted time point: newly diagnosed GD, antithyroid drugs for less than 3 months. The TCR library was made from RNA extracted from PBMCs. iRepertoire HTBI primers and Arm-PCR of CDR3 regions built TCR beta libraries. TCRdb processed the multiplex PCR reads anew with MiXCR; each CDR3 protein has one entry. The sample lists a few hundred thousand distinct CDR3 sequences, roughly 19% seen once, with over 9.5% in the top ten. Germline trimming cut 2 bases from V and 3 bases from J; bases unmatched to any gene: 0. This CDR3 has 14 amino acids. CDR1 is MNHEY, CDR2 SVGAGI, per germline. These same records also appear under a second study, on T cells in Graves' hyperthyroidism and ophthalmopathy. From that second work: Lactation, pregnancy, other autoimmune disease or uncontrolled infection led to exclusion of patients.

The specimen comprised peripheral blood mononuclear cells (PBMCs), sampled at new diagnosis, from a patient treated with antithyroid drugs. The rearrangement links TRBV6-5 to TRBJ2-7; 11 nucleotides line up with TRBD2. This TCR came from a young woman with Graves disease. The CDR3 sequence is CASSYGTSGYEQYF. In DNA, the CDR3 is TGTGCCAGCAGTTACGGGACTAGCGGCTACGAGCAGTACTTC.